This is a list of T cell receptor beta chains from one sample in a study of blood T cell repertoires in COVID-19. Using immunoSEQ multiplex PCR, the repertoire was profiled, and TCRdb retains in-frame clones only, with some absent. Here the sample spans 25,000 to 30,000 clones, around 90% being singletons. Sequenced sample: peripheral blood. The origin of the receptors is a man between 70 and 80 years old with active or convalescent COVID-19. The CDR3 runs from the conserved cysteine through the conserved F or W. D genes are given only for firm matches. Clone size is shown for a subset of rows, as once, few, many or a class of expanded clone.

>TRBJ1-1|TRBV6-6|.|once
TGTGCCAGCAGTTACCAAGTCGGGAACACTGAAGCTTTCTTT
CASSYQVGNTEAFF
>TRBJ1-6|TRBV25-1|.|once
TGTGCCAGCAGTGTAGGACAGAATAATTCACCCCTCCACTTT
CASSVGQNNSPLHF
>TRBJ1-1|TRBV11-3|.|.
TGTGCCAGCAGTTTTACAGGGAACACTGAAGCTTTCTTT
CASSFTGNTEAFF
>TRBJ1-1|TRBV18|.|.
TGTGCCAGCTCACCAAGTCGGTCCACTGAAGCTTTCTTT
CASSPSRSTEAFF
>TRBJ1-2|TRBV6-6|.|.
TGTGCCAGCAGTTACCTTAACTATGGCTACACCTTC
CASSYLNYGYTF
>TRBJ1-1|TRBV12-3/TRBV12-4|.|.
TGTGCCAGCAGGGGGAGAGAAGCTTTCTTT
CASRGREAFF
>TRBJ2-5|TRBV10-2|TRBD2|.
TGCGCCAGCAGGGAACACGGGACTAGCGGTGAAGAGACCCAGTACTTC
CASREHGTSGEETQYF
>TRBJ2-1|TRBV5-6|TRBD1|once
TGTGCCAGCAGCCCGACATTATCAGGGGGCTTCTACAATGAGCAGTTCTTC
CASSPTLSGGFYNEQFF
>TRBJ2-2|TRBV5-1|TRBD2|.
TGCGCCAGCAGCCCCGGGACTAGCGGGAGAAACACCGGGGAGCTGTTTTTT
CASSPGTSGRNTGELFF
>TRBJ1-1|TRBV6-6|.|.
TGTGCCAGCACCAAAAACCAGGGGTTTGAAGCTTTCTTT
CASTKNQGFEAFF
>TRBJ1-1|TRBV6-5|.|once
TGTGCCAGCAGTTACTCGAGGCCGTTGAACACTGAAGCTTTCTTT
CASSYSRPLNTEAFF
>TRBJ1-2|TRBV19|.|.
TGTGCCAGTAGTACACAGGGACGCTACACCTTC
CASSTQGRYTF
>TRBJ2-3|TRBV7-6|TRBD1|.
TGTGCCAGCAGCTACCGGGACAGCAGCACAGATACGCAGTATTTT
CASSYRDSSTDTQYF
>TRBJ2-3|TRBV9|.|.
TGTGCCAGCAGCCTCGGGCGGGTGAGCACAGATACGCAGTATTTT
CASSLGRVSTDTQYF
>TRBJ2-3|TRBV4-2|TRBD2|.
TGTGCCAGCAGCCAATCCCCCGGGGGGACTAGCACAGATACGCAGTATTTT
CASSQSPGGTSTDTQYF
>TRBJ1-6|TRBV7-2|.|.
TGTGCCAGCAGCTTACAAACAGCCGCAAATTCACCCCTCCACTTT
CASSLQTAANSPLHF
>TRBJ1-3|TRBV7-6|.|.
TGTGCCAGCAGCTCCCTCCGACAGATAAGCTCTGGAAACACCATATATTTT
CASSSLRQISSGNTIYF
>TRBJ2-2|TRBV19|.|once
TGTGCCAGTAGTGACACGGGACTGACGAACACCGGGGAGCTGTTTTTT
CASSDTGLTNTGELFF
>TRBJ1-5|TRBV30|.|.
TGTGCCTGGAGTGGGCAGGGTGGTCAGCCCCAGCATTTT
CAWSGQGGQPQHF
>TRBJ2-5|TRBV7-2|.|.
TGTGCCAGCAGCTTAGGGGCAACTCAGCAGCAGACCCAGTACTTC
CASSLGATQQQTQYF
>TRBJ2-3|TRBV28|.|.
TGTGCCAGCACCCCCGGCCAGGGTACAGATACGCAGTATTTT
CASTPGQGTDTQYF
>TRBJ1-3|TRBV5-1|TRBD1|.
TGCGCCAGCAGCACCGGGACAGGGATTTTGGGGTCTGGAAACACCATATATTTT
CASSTGTGILGSGNTIYF
>TRBJ2-3|TRBV24-1|.|.
TGTGCCACTCAGGGCGGGACTAGCACAGATACGCAGTATTTT
CATQGGTSTDTQYF
>TRBJ2-1|TRBV27|.|once
TGTGCCAGCAGTTCAACACGAGCACAGCAGGGGCTTTGGAGAGCTACATACAATGAGCAGTTCTTC
CASSSTRAQQGLWRATYNEQFF